A single T cell receptor beta chain is shown here with its context. The data belong to a study of blood T cell repertoires in COVID-19. The wider study: Sites across the United States, Italy and Spain contributed samples from acute and convalescent COVID-19. Nucleic acid was either cDNA or gDNA, and it came from T cells, B-cell-depleted T cells, or PBMCs.

How the authors handled the data: Amplification of reference gene primers was used by the study to estimate nucleated cell counts. Clones were sequenced by immunoSEQ multiplex PCR, and TCRdb holds only the in-frame ones, with some missing. The V and J calls and clone size are taken from that table; D and trimming were inferred from the DNA. This table has 100,000 or so clones, approximately 92% appearing once. The TCR comes from a man over 45 with active COVID-19. The sample comprised peripheral blood.

This CDR3 reads CAARTGSNEKLFF. CDR3 sequence (DNA): TGTGCCGCAAGGACAGGATCTAATGAAAAACTGTTTTTT. The V gene is TRBV6-6, the J gene TRBJ1-4, with 7 bases fitting TRBD1. V dropped 11 bases and J dropped 3; count of bases not matched to a gene: 6. From germline, CDR1 is MNHNY and CDR2 SVGAGI (reference sequence). This CDR3 is 13 amino acids long.